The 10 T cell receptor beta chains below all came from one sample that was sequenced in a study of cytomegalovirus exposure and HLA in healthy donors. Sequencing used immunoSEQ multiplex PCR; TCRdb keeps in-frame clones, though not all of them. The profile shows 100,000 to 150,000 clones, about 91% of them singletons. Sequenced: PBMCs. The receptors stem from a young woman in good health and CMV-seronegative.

The CDR3 here is CASSSHQGSETQYF. The CDR3 region has the DNA TGTGCCAGCAGTTCCCACCAGGGTTCGGAGACCCAGTACTTC. This chain connects TRBV27 to TRBJ2-5, with a possible D match to TRBD1 (5 bases). This CDR3 region has 14 residues. Germline assignment: CDR1 MNHEY and CDR2 SMNVEV (reference sequence). V lost 4 bases, J lost 5 bases, and 14 bases lay in between.

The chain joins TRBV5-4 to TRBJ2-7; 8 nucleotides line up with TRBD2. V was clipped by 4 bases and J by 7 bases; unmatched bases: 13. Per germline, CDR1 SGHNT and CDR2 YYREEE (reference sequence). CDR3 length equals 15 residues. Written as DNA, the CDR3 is TGTGCCAGCAGCCCCGGGTTTAGCGGGATCGAGGAGCAGTACTTC. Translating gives CASSPGFSGIEEQYF.

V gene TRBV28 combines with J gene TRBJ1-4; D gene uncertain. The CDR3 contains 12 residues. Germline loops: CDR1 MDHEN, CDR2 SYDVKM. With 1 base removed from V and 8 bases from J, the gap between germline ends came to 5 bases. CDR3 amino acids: CASSLLREKLFF. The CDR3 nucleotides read TGTGCCAGCAGTTTATTGAGAGAAAAACTGTTTTTT.

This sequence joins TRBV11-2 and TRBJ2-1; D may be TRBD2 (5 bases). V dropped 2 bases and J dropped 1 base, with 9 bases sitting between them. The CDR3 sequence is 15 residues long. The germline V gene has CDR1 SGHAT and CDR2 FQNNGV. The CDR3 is CASSLWGESYNEQFF. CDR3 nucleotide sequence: TGTGCCAGCAGCTTATGGGGAGAGTCCTACAATGAGCAGTTCTTC.

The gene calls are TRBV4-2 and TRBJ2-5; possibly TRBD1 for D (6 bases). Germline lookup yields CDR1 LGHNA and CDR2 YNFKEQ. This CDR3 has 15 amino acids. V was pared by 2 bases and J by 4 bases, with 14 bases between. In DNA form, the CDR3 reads TGTGCCAGCAGCCAAACAGGGCTCCAGGCAGAGACCCAGTACTTC. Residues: CASSQTGLQAETQYF.

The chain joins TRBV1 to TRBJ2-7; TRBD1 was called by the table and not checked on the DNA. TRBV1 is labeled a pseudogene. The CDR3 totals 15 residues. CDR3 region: CTSSQEVRTGPEQYF. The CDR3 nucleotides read TGCACCAGCAGCCAAGAAGTTCGTACAGGGCCCGAGCAGTACTTC.

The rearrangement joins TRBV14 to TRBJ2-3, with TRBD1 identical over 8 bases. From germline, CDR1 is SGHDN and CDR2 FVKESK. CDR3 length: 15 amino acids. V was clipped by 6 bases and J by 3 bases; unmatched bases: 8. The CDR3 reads CASRPGQGRTDTQYF. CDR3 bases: TGTGCCAGCAGACCCGGACAGGGTAGGACAGATACGCAGTATTTT.

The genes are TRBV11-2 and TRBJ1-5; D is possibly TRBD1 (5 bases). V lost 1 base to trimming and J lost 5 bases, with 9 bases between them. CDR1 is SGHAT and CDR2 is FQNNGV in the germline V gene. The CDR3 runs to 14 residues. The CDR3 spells CASSLVRGHQPQHF. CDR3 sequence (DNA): TGTGCCAGCAGCTTAGTTAGGGGCCATCAGCCCCAGCATTTT.

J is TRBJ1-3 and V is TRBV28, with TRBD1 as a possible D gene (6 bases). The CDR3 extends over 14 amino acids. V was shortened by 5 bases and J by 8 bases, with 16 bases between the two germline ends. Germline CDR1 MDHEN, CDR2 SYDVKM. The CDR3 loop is CASSGVQGPYTIYF. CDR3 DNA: TGTGCCAGCAGTGGGGTCCAGGGGCCGTACACCATATATTTT.

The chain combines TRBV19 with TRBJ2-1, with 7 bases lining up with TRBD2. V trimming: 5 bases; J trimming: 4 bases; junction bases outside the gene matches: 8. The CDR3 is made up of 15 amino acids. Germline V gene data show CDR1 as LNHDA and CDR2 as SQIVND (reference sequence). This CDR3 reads CASSARGDQYNEQFF. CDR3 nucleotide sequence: TGTGCCAGTAGTGCACGGGGGGATCAGTACAATGAGCAGTTCTTC.